This passage covers 6 T cell receptor beta chains from one sample sequenced in a study of blood T cell repertoires in COVID-19. Method: immunoSEQ multiplex PCR; TCRdb's copy keeps in-frame clones and lacks some. The sample yields about 130,000 clones, roughly 87% seen once. Sequenced input: peripheral blood. All receptors come from a man at least 80 years old with active or convalescent COVID-19.

This clone was seen a single time. This chain joins TRBV6-1 and TRBJ2-3; no clear D gene. This CDR3 comprises 12 residues. Germline V gene lookup returns CDR1 MNHNS and CDR2 SASEGT. Trimming took off 2 bases at V and 5 bases at J, with 5 bases between the two ends. The CDR3 DNA follows: TGTGCCAGCAGTGAAACCGGAGATACGCAGTATTTT. It specifies CASSETGDTQYF.

J is TRBJ2-1 and V is TRBV7-8, with 7 positions matching TRBD2. The CDR3 has 15 residues. Germline CDR1 reads SGHVS; CDR2 reads FQNEAQ. Losses at the gene ends were 7 bases for V and 7 bases for J; bases not matched to a gene: 13. The CDR3 spells CASTPSGGLLNEQFF. CDR3 bases: TGTGCCAGCACCCCGTCGGGAGGTTTATTGAATGAGCAGTTCTTC.

This clone has more than one count but fewer than ten. The DNA for the CDR3 is TGTGCCAGCAGTCCAAACAGGGTAACCGGGGAGCTGTTTTTT. Amino acid sequence: CASSPNRVTGELFF. The chain recombines TRBV2 with TRBJ2-2, with a tentative D call TRBD1 (6 bases). Germline V gives CDR1 SNHLY, CDR2 FYNNEI. The CDR3 extends over 14 amino acids. V was pared by 5 bases and J by 5 bases, with 12 bases between.

V gene TRBV5-1 combines with J gene TRBJ2-7; possibly TRBD1 for D (6 bases). This CDR3 is 13 amino acids long. Trimming removed 4 bases at V and 4 bases at J, with 12 bases between. The germline V gene encodes CDR1 SGHRS and CDR2 YFSETQ. The CDR3 nucleotides read TGCGCCAGCAGCCCCGGGACACTATACGAGCAGTACTTC. It codes for CASSPGTLYEQYF.

This chain connects TRBV19 to TRBJ1-2; 9 bases are a match to TRBD1. Germline values: CDR1 LNHDA, CDR2 SQIVND (reference sequence). The CDR3 runs to 15 residues. Unmatched junction bases numbered 4, after V lost 5 bases and J lost 0 bases. Written as DNA, the CDR3 is TGTGCCAGTAGTTCTCGGACAGGGGCTAACTATGGCTACACCTTC. Amino acid sequence: CASSSRTGANYGYTF.

V gene TRBV29-1 combines with J gene TRBJ2-2; D is perhaps TRBD2 (5 bases). This CDR3 comprises 15 residues. V lost 0 bases, J lost 1 base, and 9 bases lay in between. Germline lookup yields CDR1 SQVTM and CDR2 ANQGSEA. DNA of the CDR3: TGCAGCGTTGAAGATCGAGGAGGGAACACCGGGGAGCTGTTTTTT. Residues: CSVEDRGGNTGELFF.